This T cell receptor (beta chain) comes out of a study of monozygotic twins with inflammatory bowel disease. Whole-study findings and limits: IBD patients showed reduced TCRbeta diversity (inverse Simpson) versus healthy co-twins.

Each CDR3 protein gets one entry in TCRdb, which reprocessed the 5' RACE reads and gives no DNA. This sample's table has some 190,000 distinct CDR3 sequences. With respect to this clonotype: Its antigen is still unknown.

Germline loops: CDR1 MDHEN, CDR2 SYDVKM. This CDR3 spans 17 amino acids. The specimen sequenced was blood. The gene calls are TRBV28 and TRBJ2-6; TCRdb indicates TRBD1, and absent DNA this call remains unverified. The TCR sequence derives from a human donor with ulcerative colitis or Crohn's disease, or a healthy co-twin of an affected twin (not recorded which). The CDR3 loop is CASSLDRASSGANVLTF.